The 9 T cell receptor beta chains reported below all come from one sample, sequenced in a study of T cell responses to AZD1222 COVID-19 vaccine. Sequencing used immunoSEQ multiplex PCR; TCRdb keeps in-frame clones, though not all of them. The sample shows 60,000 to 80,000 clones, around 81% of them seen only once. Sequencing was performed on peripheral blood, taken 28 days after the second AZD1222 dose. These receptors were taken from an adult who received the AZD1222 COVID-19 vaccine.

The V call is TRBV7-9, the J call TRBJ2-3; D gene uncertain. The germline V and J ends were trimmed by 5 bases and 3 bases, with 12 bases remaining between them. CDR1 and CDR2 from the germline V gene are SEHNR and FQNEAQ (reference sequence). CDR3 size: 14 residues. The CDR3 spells CASSPPGWTDTQYF. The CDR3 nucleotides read TGTGCCAGCAGCCCCCCCGGGTGGACAGATACGCAGTATTTT.

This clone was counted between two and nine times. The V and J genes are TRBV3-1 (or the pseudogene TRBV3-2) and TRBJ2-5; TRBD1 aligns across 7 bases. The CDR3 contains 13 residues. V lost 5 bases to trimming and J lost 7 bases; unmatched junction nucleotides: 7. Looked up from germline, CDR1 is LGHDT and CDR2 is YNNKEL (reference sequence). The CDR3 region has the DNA TGTGCCAGCAGCTCGGGACAGTACGGGACCCAGTACTTC. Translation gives CASSSGQYGTQYF.

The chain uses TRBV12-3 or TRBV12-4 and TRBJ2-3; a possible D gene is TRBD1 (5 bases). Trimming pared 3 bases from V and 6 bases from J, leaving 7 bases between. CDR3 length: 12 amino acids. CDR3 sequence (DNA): TGTGCCAGCAGTTTTCGACAGGATACGCAGTATTTT. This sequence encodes CASSFRQDTQYF.

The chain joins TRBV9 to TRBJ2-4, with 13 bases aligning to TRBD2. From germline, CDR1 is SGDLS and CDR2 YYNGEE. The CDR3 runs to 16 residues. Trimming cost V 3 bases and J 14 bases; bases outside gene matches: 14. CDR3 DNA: TGTGCCAGCAGCGCACTAGCGGGAGGGTCTGGCGACCCCGAGTACTTC. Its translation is CASSALAGGSGDPEYF. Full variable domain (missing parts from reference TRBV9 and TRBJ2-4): DSGVTQTPKHLITATGQRVTLRCSPRSGDLSVYWYQQSLDQGLQFLIQYYNGEERAKGNILERFSAQQFPDLHSELNLSSLELGDSALYFCASSALAGGSGDPEYFGAGTRLSVL.

CDR3 DNA: TGTGCCAGCAGTGAAGGTTGGGGGGGAACAGATACGCAGTATTTT. Translating it yields CASSEGWGGTDTQYF. The chain is built from TRBV6-1 and TRBJ2-3; the match to TRBD2 covers 7 bases. V trimming: 1 base; J trimming: 3 bases; junction bases outside the gene matches: 4. This CDR3 is built from 15 residues. Germline V gene sequence: CDR1 MNHNS, CDR2 SASEGT.

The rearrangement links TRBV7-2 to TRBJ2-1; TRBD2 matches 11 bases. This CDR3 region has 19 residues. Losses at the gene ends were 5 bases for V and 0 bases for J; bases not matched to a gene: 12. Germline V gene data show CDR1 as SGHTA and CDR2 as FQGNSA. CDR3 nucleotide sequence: TGTGCCAGCAGCACCACGGCACTAGCGGGAGATAGCTCCTACAATGAGCAGTTCTTC. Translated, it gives CASSTTALAGDSSYNEQFF.

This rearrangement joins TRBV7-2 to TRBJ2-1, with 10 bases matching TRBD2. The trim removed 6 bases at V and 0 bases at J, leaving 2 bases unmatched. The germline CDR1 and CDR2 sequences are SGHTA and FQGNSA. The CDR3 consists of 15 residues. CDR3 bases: TGTGCCAGCAGAGCTAGCGGGAGCTCCTACAATGAGCAGTTCTTC. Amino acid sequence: CASRASGSSYNEQFF.

This CDR3 reads CASSGGTGVKAEAFF. In DNA form, the CDR3 reads TGTGCCAGCAGCGGTGGGACAGGGGTTAAGGCTGAAGCTTTCTTT. The chain is built from TRBV6-5 and TRBJ1-1; TRBD1 aligns across 10 bases. J lost 6 bases, V lost 6 bases, and 10 bases had no gene match. Germline CDR1 and CDR2: MNHEY and SVGAGI. The CDR3 sequence is 15 residues long.

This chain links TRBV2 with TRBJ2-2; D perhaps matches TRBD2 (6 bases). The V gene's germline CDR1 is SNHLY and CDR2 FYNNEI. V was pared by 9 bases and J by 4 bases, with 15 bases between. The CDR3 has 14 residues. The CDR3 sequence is CASLREAGTGELFF. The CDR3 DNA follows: TGTGCCAGTCTAAGGGAGGCCGGCACCGGGGAGCTGTTTTTT.